The 9 T cell receptor beta chains given below trace back to one sample, sequenced in a study of T-cell memory formation after mild COVID-19. TCRdb independently ran MiXCR on the 5' RACE reads; one entry per CDR3 protein. The sample lists some 40,000 distinct CDR3 sequences, about 6.1% occurring once. The source material was PBMCs or a T cell subset sorted from them (not recorded which). The receptors here all came from an adult who had mild COVID-19 (a few samples of this study predate the infection). Cell type and time point are not known.

The chain uses TRBV18 and TRBJ1-2; possibly TRBD1 for D (6 bases). Germline loops: CDR1 KGHSH, CDR2 LQKENI. The CDR3 sequence is 13 residues long. With 6 bases removed from V and 6 bases from J, the gap between germline ends came to 14 bases. The CDR3 loop reads CASSLDRWNGYTF. The CDR3 nucleotides read TGTGCCAGCTCCCTCGACAGGTGGAATGGCTACACCTTC.

The J gene is TRBJ2-2, the V gene TRBV11-2; no clear D. Germline V gene lookup returns CDR1 SGHAT and CDR2 FQNNGV. This CDR3 has 14 amino acids. V gave up 5 bases and J gave up 6 bases, with 13 bases separating them. CDR3 sequence: CASSAKARSGELFF. The CDR3 bases are TGTGCCAGCAGCGCTAAAGCCCGTTCCGGGGAGCTGTTTTTT.

There are many counts of this clonotype. The J gene is TRBJ2-5, the V gene TRBV7-8; the D is unclear. The CDR3 spans 15 residues. Trimming left V 1 base short and J 3 bases short, with 12 bases between. Germline V gene sequence: CDR1 SGHVS, CDR2 FQNEAQ. DNA for the CDR3: TGTGCCAGCAGCTTAGGAATGGGCCCGGAAGAGACCCAGTACTTC. Protein sequence: CASSLGMGPEETQYF.

This clonotype was seen only a few times. This sequence joins TRBV4-2 and TRBJ2-1; 8 nucleotides match TRBD1. Germline V gene lookup returns CDR1 LGHNA and CDR2 YNFKEQ. The ends lost 1 base at V and 6 bases at J; junction bases unmatched: 8. The CDR3 has 16 amino acids. Written as DNA, the CDR3 is TGTGCCAGCAGCCAAGCAGGGGGCGGACTGGGCAATGAGCAGTTCTTC. Residues: CASSQAGGGLGNEQFF.

There are a few counts of this clonotype. The genes are TRBV5-1 and TRBJ1-2; 7 bases match TRBD1. The CDR3 has 16 residues. Unmatched junction bases numbered 9, after V lost 3 bases and J lost 1 base. Germline-derived CDR1 and CDR2 are SGHRS and YFSETQ. Written as DNA, the CDR3 is TGCGCCAGCAGCTCGGGACAGCCCCGATTTAACTATGGCTACACCTTC. Translation: CASSSGQPRFNYGYTF.

The sample holds many counts of this clonotype. The gene calls are TRBV7-9 and TRBJ2-3; D gene unclear. Germline CDR1 SEHNR, CDR2 FQNEAQ (reference sequence). This CDR3 contains 13 residues. V dropped 1 base and J dropped 1 base, with 3 bases sitting between them. In DNA form, the CDR3 reads TGTGCCAGCAGCTTAGTCCGCACAGATACGCAGTATTTT. It encodes CASSLVRTDTQYF.

In this sample, this clonotype turned up many times. The CDR3 DNA follows: TGTGCCAGCAGCCAAACAGGGGGAAACAATCAGCCCCAGCATTTT. Encoded protein: CASSQTGGNNQPQHF. This sequence joins TRBV4-2 and TRBJ1-5; TRBD1 matches 8 bases. The V and J ends lost 2 bases and 3 bases, in that order; junction bases with no gene match: 3. Germline V gene sequence: CDR1 LGHNA, CDR2 YNFKEQ. The CDR3 sequence is 15 residues long.

This clonotype was counted at least ten times. The J gene is TRBJ2-5, the V gene TRBV5-1; 9 bases agree with TRBD2. V was pared by 4 bases and J by 3 bases, with 4 bases of the junction left unmatched. This CDR3 has 14 amino acids. Per the germline V gene, CDR1 is SGHRS and CDR2 is YFSETQ. CDR3 loop: CASSPVAGEETQYF. The CDR3 DNA is TGCGCCAGCAGCCCCGTAGCGGGGGAAGAGACCCAGTACTTC.

This clonotype was counted many times. The genes are TRBV7-2 and TRBJ2-1; D might be TRBD2 (6 bases). Deletions cut 5 bases from V and 0 bases from J, with 14 bases between. Germline-derived CDR1 and CDR2 are SGHTA and FQGNSA. The CDR3 length is 16 residues. The DNA of the CDR3 is TGTGCCAGCAGCCTCGGGGGACGGGGCTCCTACAATGAGCAGTTCTTC. Its translation: CASSLGGRGSYNEQFF.